The next 23 T cell receptor beta chains were all read from a single sample in a study of tumor-infiltrating lymphocytes in primary liver carcinoma. The source of the blood RNA was unsorted whole blood, and germline DNA was extracted as well. TCR beta cDNA came from about 500 ng total RNA, primed with a constant-region primer. Three rounds of nested multiplex PCR with slightly modified ARM-PCR produced TCR beta libraries. Both of the initial two PCR rounds ran for approximately 10 cycles and employed TRBV1-TRBV30 forward primers alongside a C-beta reverse primer. MiXCR was run by TCRdb on the multiplex PCR reads, yielding one entry per CDR3 protein. The sample has 310,000 or so distinct CDR3 sequences, around three fifths seen once. The sample was peripheral blood. These receptors all stem from a woman aged 30 to 39 with primary liver carcinoma and hepatitis B virus infection.

Remarks on this clonotype: This may be a read error: a much more frequent sequence differs by one nucleotide. J is TRBJ2-4 and V is TRBV6-2 or TRBV6-3; TRBD1 or TRBD2 may be the D gene (5 bases each). The germline V gene encodes CDR1 MNHEY and CDR2 SVGEGT. This CDR3 has 12 residues. The DNA of the CDR3 is TGTGTCACCCGGGGCGATGAAAACATTCAGTACTTC. Translating gives CVTRGDENIQYF.

In regard to this clonotype: The junction differs from germline at one of its ends, possibly a read error. The rearrangement links TRBV11-2 to TRBJ2-1; D is undetermined. The CDR3 has 15 amino acids. Germline V gene sequence: CDR1 SGHAT, CDR2 FQNNGV. CDR3 in DNA: TGTGCCAGCAGCTTAAGGATAGCTGGGTCCAATGAGCAGTTGTTC. Protein sequence: CASSLRIAGSNEQLF. The entire variable domain, with the rest obtained from reference TRBV11-2 and TRBJ2-1, is as follows: EAGVAQSPRYKIIEKRQSVAFWCNPISGHATLYWYQQILGQGPKLLIQFQNNGVVDDSQLPKDRFSAERLKGVDSTLKIQPAKLEDSAVYLCASSLRIAGSNEQLFGPGTRLTVL.

This clonotype was detected only a few times. V is TRBV6-2 or TRBV6-3 and J is TRBJ2-1; 9 bases are shared with TRBD2. CDR1 is MNHEY, CDR2 SVGEGT, per germline. The CDR3 runs 13 residues. The V gene end was trimmed by 8 bases and the J gene end by 9 bases; junction bases not matched to a gene: 8. The CDR3 region has the DNA TGTGCCAGCGCGGGAGGGTCAAGGGCTGAGCAGTTCTTC. Its translation: CASAGGSRAEQFF.

A remark on this clonotype: It may be a read error: a sequence one base away is much more abundant. The chain employs TRBV29-1 and TRBJ1-2; D possibly corresponds to TRBD1 (5 bases). With 3 bases removed from V and 8 bases from J, the gap between germline ends came to 16 bases. Germline CDR1 reads SQVTM; CDR2 reads ANQGSEA. The CDR3 consists of 13 residues. The CDR3 nucleotides are TGCAGCGTTGACGGGGTTGTGGGGGGGGGCTACACCTTC. Protein: CSVDGVVGGGYTF.

This clonotype turned up a few times. The V gene is TRBV5-5, the J gene TRBJ2-5, with D possibly TRBD2 on 6 matching bases. V gave up 5 bases and J gave up 4 bases, with 12 bases separating them. Germline CDR1 SGHKS, CDR2 YYEKEE (reference sequence). The CDR3 is made up of 13 amino acids. The chain's CDR3 is CASRVGGVETQYF. The CDR3 DNA reads as TGTGCCAGCAGGGTGGGGGGAGTAGAGACCCAGTACTTC.

The sample holds a few counts of this clonotype. V is TRBV6-5 and J is TRBJ2-5; 9 nucleotides align to TRBD1. CDR3 size: 15 residues. Germline CDR1 is MNHEY and CDR2 is SVGAGI. Trimming cost V 7 bases and J 2 bases; bases outside gene matches: 8. The CDR3 region is CASKNDRGGQETQYF. CDR3 bases: TGTGCCAGCAAAAACGACAGGGGGGGGCAAGAGACCCAGTACTTC.

Remarks on this clonotype: A junction end diverges from the germline sequence, so it may reflect a read error. V gene TRBV11-2 combines with J gene TRBJ2-6, with D unresolved. This CDR3 comprises 13 residues. Germline V gives CDR1 SGHAT, CDR2 FQNNGV. The CDR3 coding sequence is TGTGTCAGCAGCTTAGTTGGGGCCAACGTCCTGACTTTC. It codes for CVSSLVGANVLTF.

Turning to this clonotype: One junction end does not reproduce the germline sequence, and a read error may be involved. V usage is TRBV11-2 and J usage is TRBJ2-5, with 10 bases that match TRBD2. CDR1 is SGHAT and CDR2 is FQNNGV in the germline V gene. This CDR3 region has 13 residues. CDR3: CTSRGLAFYDQYF. The CDR3 DNA sequence: TGTACCAGCAGGGGACTAGCGTTCTACGACCAGTACTTC. Based on the CDR3 plus reference TRBV11-2 and TRBJ2-5, the full variable domain is EAGVAQSPRYKIIEKRQSVAFWCNPISGHATLYWYQQILGQGPKLLIQFQNNGVVDDSQLPKDRFSAERLKGVDSTLKIQPAKLEDSAVYLCTSRGLAFYDQYFGPGTRLLVL.

This clonotype is deemed medium-sized (0.01 to 0.1%). The chain employs TRBV11-2 and TRBJ2-6; D remains unclear. There are 13 residues in the CDR3. Germline assignment: CDR1 SGHAT and CDR2 FQNNGV. The V and J ends lost 0 bases and 13 bases respectively, with 10 bases between them. CDR3 nucleotide sequence: TGTGCCAGCAGCTTAGAATCGAGAGGAGTCCTGACTTTC. Translation gives CASSLESRGVLTF.

This clonotype came up many times. V and J are TRBV29-1 and TRBJ2-7, with 9 bases identical to TRBD1. The junction had 5 bases not matched to a gene; V was cut back by 6 bases and J by 5 bases. Germline V gene data show CDR1 as SQVTM and CDR2 as ANQGSEA. This CDR3 contains 12 residues. CDR3 nucleotide sequence: TGCAGCGTAGGACAGGGGTTCCACGAGCAGTACTTC. Protein product: CSVGQGFHEQYF.

Remarks on this clonotype: This sequence may be a read error, since a much larger clone differs from it by one base. The chain is built from TRBV7-8 and TRBJ1-5; D is ambiguous. The germline CDR1 and CDR2 sequences are SGHVS and FQNEAQ. V was cut by 1 base and J by 11 bases, with 15 bases left in between. This CDR3 has 14 residues. The CDR3 is CASSLGRATSAQHF. CDR3 nucleotides: TGTGCCAGCAGCTTAGGCCGGGCCACTTCAGCCCAGCATTTT.

The chain recombines TRBV18 with TRBJ2-1; 7 bases agree with TRBD1. The CDR3 length is 12 residues. Germline CDR1 is KGHSH and CDR2 is LQKENI. J was trimmed by 8 bases and V by 3 bases; bases with no gene match: 1. CDR3 DNA: TGTGCCAGCTCACCGGACAGGCATGAGCAGTTCTTC. Its protein is CASSPDRHEQFF.

This clonotype was found a few times. The rearrangement uses TRBV6-6 and TRBJ2-7, with a weak D call TRBD1 (6 bases). V lost 5 bases, J lost 6 bases, and 32 bases lay in between. This CDR3 spans 19 amino acids. Germline V CDR1 and CDR2: MNHNY, SVGAGI (reference sequence). CDR3 region: CASSNPWNEQGMAYGEQYF. In DNA form, the CDR3 reads TGTGCCAGCAGTAATCCTTGGAACGAACAGGGAATGGCCTACGGCGAGCAGTACTTC.

This chain joins TRBV5-1 and TRBJ2-5; either TRBD1 or TRBD2 may supply D (5 bases each). The CDR3 length is 14 residues. V gave up 0 bases and J gave up 5 bases, with 11 bases separating them. Germline V gene sequence: CDR1 SGHRS, CDR2 YFSETQ. CDR3 region: CASSLEGSWETQYF. CDR3 sequence (DNA): TGCGCCAGCAGCTTGGAGGGGAGTTGGGAGACCCAGTACTTC.

Comments on this clonotype: A much larger clone differs by one base, so this may be a read error. The J gene is TRBJ2-1, the V gene TRBV4-2; D might be TRBD2 (5 bases). This CDR3 is built from 14 residues. Germline CDR1 and CDR2: LGHNA and YNFKEQ. The CDR3 is CASCQDGLDNEQFF. CDR3 nucleotides: TGTGCCAGCTGCCAAGATGGACTGGACAATGAGCAGTTCTTC.

The rearrangement joins TRBV12-3 or TRBV12-4 to TRBJ2-2, with D perhaps matching TRBD2 (7 bases). With 2 bases removed from V and 6 bases from J, the gap between germline ends came to 10 bases. This CDR3 has 14 amino acids. CDR3 nucleotide sequence: TGTGCCAGCAGTTTAAGGGAGGGGGCCGGGGAGCTGTTTTTT. Protein: CASSLREGAGELFF.

About this clonotype itself: This could be a read error, since a much larger clone is one nucleotide away. J is TRBJ2-1 and V is TRBV7-9; weak D call: TRBD2 (5 bases). The J call may not be correct, given that the DNA end is closer to TRBJ2-7. Germline CDR1 is SEHNR and CDR2 is FQNEAQ (reference sequence). CDR3 length: 14 residues. This chain's CDR3 is CASSPSAAAGEQYF. The CDR3 nucleotides are TGTGCCAGCAGCCCGAGCGCGGCGGCGGGTGAGCAGTACTTC.

The chain joins TRBV5-5 to TRBJ2-4, with TRBD1 identical over 10 bases. Germline CDR1 SGHKS, CDR2 YYEKEE (reference sequence). CDR3 length equals 15 residues. Trimming removed 3 bases from V and 5 bases from J; junction bases left unmatched: 5. The CDR3 region has the DNA TGTGCCAGCAGCTGGGGACAGGGGCGTCAAAACATTCAGTACTTC. It encodes CASSWGQGRQNIQYF.

As to this clonotype: This may be a read error, as it is one base from a much larger clone. This chain links TRBV4-1 with TRBJ2-7; possibly TRBD2 for D (5 bases). The CDR3 contains 14 residues. Per the germline V gene, CDR1 is MGHRA and CDR2 is YSYEKL. CDR3 region: CAISQVRGNPEQYF. CDR3 bases: TGCGCCATCAGCCAAGTGCGAGGGAATCCCGAGCAGTACTTC.

This clonotype came up a few times. The chain carries TRBV28 and TRBJ2-7, with D maybe TRBD2 (6 bases). CDR1 and CDR2 from the germline V gene are MDHEN and SYDVKM. The CDR3 contains 15 residues. Trimming took 8 bases from V and 3 from J, leaving 20 bases between them. The CDR3: CASLRRGRGVYEQYF. CDR3 sequence (DNA): TGTGCCAGCCTCCGGCGGGGACGGGGAGTCTACGAGCAGTACTTC.

The genes are TRBV6-5 and TRBJ1-1; D gene unclear. V shed 6 bases and J shed 4 bases, with 15 bases lying between them. The CDR3 has 14 residues. The germline V gene has CDR1 MNHEY and CDR2 SVGAGI. The CDR3: CASRAQSGSTEAFF. DNA for the CDR3: TGTGCCAGCAGAGCACAATCGGGGAGCACTGAAGCTTTCTTT.

At least ten counts were recorded for this clonotype. This chain joins TRBV10-2 and TRBJ2-5; D is tentatively TRBD1 or TRBD2 (5 bases each). This CDR3 is 14 amino acids long. V was trimmed by 4 bases and J by 7 bases, leaving 16 bases between them. CDR1 is WSHSY, CDR2 SAAADI, per germline. In nucleotides, the CDR3 is TGCGCCAGCAGTGTAACGGGCATTGGGGGGACCCAGTACTTC. As protein: CASSVTGIGGTQYF.

The chain carries TRBV20-1 and TRBJ2-1, with D perhaps assigned TRBD1 or TRBD2 (5 bases each). The length of the CDR3 is 15 residues. CDR1 and CDR2 (germline): DFQATT, SNEGSKA (reference sequence). Trimming removed 8 bases from V and 3 bases from J, with 20 bases in between. This CDR3 reads CSSPQGDGDYNEQFF. For the CDR3, the DNA is TGCAGTTCCCCGCAGGGAGACGGTGACTACAATGAGCAGTTCTTC.